This record covers a single T cell receptor beta chain. Its antigen is not known. This sample is drawn from a study of OX40 agonist ivuxolimab in advanced cancers. Turning to the study itself: Every 2 weeks, ivuxolimab was infused into the patients intravenously at between 0.01 and 10 mg/kg. Study-wide results and caveats: Partial responders receiving 0.1-3.0 mg/kg showed among the lowest clonal expansion.

The assay was immunoSEQ multiplex PCR, and TCRdb's table has in-frame clones only and misses some. The data show tens of thousands of clones, roughly 86% seen once. The CDR3 contains 15 residues. The ends were cut back, 0 bases at V and 10 bases at J, with 18 bases in the middle. The germline gives CDR1 MGHRA, CDR2 YSYEKL. V is TRBV4-1 and J is TRBJ1-1; D is unresolved. The sample consisted of CD4+ or CD8+ T cells sorted from blood, taken in a trial of the OX40 agonist ivuxolimab. This receptor was taken from an adult with an advanced solid tumor such as melanoma, head and neck, liver or kidney cancer. This CDR3 is CASSQDEGRPRVAFF. The CDR3 DNA reads as TGCGCCAGCAGCCAAGACGAGGGCCGTCCTCGAGTAGCTTTCTTT.